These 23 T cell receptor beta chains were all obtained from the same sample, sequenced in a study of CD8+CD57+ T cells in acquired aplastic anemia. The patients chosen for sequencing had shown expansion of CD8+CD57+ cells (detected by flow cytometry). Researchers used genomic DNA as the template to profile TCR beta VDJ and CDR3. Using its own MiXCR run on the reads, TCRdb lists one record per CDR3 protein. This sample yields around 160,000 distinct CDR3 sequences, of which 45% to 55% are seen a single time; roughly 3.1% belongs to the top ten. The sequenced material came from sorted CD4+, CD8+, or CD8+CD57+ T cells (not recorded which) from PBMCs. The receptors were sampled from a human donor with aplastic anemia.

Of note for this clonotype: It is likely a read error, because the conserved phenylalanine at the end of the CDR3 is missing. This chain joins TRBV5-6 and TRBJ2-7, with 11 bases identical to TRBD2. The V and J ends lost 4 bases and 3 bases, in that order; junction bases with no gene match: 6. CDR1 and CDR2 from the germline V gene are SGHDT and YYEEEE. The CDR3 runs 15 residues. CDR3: CASSLTSGSYYEQYL. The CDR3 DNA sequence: TGTGCCAGCAGCCTAACTAGCGGGAGTTACTACGAGCAGTACCTC.

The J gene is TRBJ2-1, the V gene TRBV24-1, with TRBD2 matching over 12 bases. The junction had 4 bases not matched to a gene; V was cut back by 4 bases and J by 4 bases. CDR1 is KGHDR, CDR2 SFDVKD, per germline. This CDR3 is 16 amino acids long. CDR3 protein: CATSEPGLAGYNEQFF. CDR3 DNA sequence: TGTGCCACCAGTGAACCCGGACTAGCGGGATACAATGAGCAGTTCTTC.

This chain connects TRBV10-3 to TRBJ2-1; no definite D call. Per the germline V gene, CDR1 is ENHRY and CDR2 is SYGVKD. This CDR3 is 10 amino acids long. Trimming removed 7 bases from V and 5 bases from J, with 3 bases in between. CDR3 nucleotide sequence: TGTGCCATCAAGGACAATGAGCAGTTCTTC. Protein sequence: CAIKDNEQFF.

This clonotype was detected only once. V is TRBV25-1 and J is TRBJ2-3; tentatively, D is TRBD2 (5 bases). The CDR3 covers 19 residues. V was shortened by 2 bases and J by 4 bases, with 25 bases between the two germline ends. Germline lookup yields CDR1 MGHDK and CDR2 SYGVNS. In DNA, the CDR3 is TGTGCCAGCAGTGAAGAAGCTAGCAGTGGGATAGGGAGACCAGATACGCAGTATTTT. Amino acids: CASSEEASSGIGRPDTQYF.

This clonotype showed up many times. The CDR3 is CAIRGTEQETQYF. The CDR3 DNA is TGTGCCATCAGGGGGACGGAGCAAGAGACCCAGTACTTC. This chain links TRBV10-3 with TRBJ2-5; D may correspond to TRBD1 or TRBD2 (5 bases each). V was shortened by 6 bases and J by 2 bases, with 10 bases between the two germline ends. Germline V gives CDR1 ENHRY, CDR2 SYGVKD. The CDR3 spans 13 residues.

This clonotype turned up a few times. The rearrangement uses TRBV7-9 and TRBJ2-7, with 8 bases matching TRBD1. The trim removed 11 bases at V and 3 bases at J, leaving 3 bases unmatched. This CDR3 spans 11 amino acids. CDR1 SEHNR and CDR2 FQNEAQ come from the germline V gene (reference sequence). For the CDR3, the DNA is TGTGCCGTAGGGACAGGCTACGAGCAGTACTTC. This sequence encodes CAVGTGYEQYF. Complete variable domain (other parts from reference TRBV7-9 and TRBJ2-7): DTGVSQNPRHKITKRGQNVTFRCDPISEHNRLYWYRQTLGQGPEFLTYFQNEAQLEKSRLLSDRFSAERPKGSFSTLEIQRTEQGDSAMYLCAVGTGYEQYFGPGTRLTVT.

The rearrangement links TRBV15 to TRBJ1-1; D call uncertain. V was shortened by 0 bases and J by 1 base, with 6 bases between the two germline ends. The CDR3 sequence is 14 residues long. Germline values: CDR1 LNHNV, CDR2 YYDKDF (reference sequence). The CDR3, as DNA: TGTGCCACCAGCAGAGATCGAGGGAACACTGAAGCTTTCTTT. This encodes CATSRDRGNTEAFF.

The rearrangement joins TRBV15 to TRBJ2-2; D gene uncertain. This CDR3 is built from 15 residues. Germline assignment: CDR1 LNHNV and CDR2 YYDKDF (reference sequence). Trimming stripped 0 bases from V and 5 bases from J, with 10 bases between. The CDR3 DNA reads TGTGCCACCAGCAGAGATCAGACCGGGACCGGGGAGCTGTTTTTT. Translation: CATSRDQTGTGELFF.

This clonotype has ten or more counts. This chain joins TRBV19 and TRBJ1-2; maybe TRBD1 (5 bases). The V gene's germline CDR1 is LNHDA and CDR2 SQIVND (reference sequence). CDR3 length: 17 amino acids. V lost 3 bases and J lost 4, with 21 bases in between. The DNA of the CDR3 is TGTGCCAGTAGTATCACCGACAGCCCCTGGGCTAGCTATGGCTACACCTTC. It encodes CASSITDSPWASYGYTF.

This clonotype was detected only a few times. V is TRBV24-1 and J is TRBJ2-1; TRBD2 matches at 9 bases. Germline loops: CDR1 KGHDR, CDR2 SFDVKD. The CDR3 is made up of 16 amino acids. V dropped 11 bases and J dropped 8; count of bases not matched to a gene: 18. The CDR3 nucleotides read TGTGCCAGCTCACCGTTGACTAGCGGTGGGAAAGATGAGCAGTTCTTC. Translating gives CASSPLTSGGKDEQFF.

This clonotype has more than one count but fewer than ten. CDR3: CSARGVAGSYNEQFF. In DNA form, the CDR3 reads TGCAGTGCTAGAGGGGTAGCGGGCTCCTACAATGAGCAGTTCTTC. The gene calls are TRBV20-1 and TRBJ2-1, with 7 nucleotides matching TRBD2. Germline assignment: CDR1 DFQATT and CDR2 SNEGSKA (reference sequence). The CDR3 totals 15 residues. V trimming: 1 base; J trimming: 0 bases; junction bases outside the gene matches: 3.

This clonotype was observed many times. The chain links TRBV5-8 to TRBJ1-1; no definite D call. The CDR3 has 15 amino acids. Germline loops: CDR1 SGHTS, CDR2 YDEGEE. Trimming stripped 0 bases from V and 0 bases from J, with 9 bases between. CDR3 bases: TGTGCCAGCAGCTTGGAACCCCTAATGAACACTGAAGCTTTCTTT. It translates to CASSLEPLMNTEAFF.

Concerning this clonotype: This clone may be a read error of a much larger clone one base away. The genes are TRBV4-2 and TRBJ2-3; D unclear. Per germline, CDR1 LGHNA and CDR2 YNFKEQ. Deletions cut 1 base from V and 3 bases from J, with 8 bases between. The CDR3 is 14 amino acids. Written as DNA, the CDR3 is TGTGCCAGCAGCCAAGGGCTAGAGACAGATACGCAGTATTTT. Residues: CASSQGLETDTQYF.

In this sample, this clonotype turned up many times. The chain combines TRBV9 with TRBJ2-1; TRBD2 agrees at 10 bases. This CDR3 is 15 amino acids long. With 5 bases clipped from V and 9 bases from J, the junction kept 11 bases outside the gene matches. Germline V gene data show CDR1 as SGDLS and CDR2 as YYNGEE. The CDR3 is CASSSSSGSPTEQFF. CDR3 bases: TGTGCCAGCAGTTCGTCTAGCGGGAGCCCCACTGAGCAGTTCTTC.

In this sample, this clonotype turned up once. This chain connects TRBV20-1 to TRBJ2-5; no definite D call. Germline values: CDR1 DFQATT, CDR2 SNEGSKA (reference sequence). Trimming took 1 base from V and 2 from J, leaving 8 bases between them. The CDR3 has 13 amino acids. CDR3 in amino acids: CSARVPHQETQYF. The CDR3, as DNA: TGCAGTGCTAGAGTACCGCATCAAGAGACCCAGTACTTC.

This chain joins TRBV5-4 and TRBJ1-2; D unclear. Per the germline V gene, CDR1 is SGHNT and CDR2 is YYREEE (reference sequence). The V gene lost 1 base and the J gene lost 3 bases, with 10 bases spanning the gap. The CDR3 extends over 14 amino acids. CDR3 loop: CASSLKKQDYGYTF. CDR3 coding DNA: TGTGCCAGCAGCTTGAAGAAGCAGGACTATGGCTACACCTTC.

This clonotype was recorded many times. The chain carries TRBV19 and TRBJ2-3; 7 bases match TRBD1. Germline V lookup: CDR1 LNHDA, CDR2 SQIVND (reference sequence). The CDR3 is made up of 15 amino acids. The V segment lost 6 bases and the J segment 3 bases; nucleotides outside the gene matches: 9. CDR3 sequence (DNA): TGTGCCAGTAGCCTTGGGACAGCTAATACAGATACGCAGTATTTT. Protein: CASSLGTANTDTQYF.

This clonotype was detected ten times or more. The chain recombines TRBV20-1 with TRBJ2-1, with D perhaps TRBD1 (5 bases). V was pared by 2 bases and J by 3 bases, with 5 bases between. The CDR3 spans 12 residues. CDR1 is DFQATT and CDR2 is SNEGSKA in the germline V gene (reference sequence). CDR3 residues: CSARQGYNEQFF. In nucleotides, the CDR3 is TGCAGTGCTAGACAGGGCTACAATGAGCAGTTCTTC.

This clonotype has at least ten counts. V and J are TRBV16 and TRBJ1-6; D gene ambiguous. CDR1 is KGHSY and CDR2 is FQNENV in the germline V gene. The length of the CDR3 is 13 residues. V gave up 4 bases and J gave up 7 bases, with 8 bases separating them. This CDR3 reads CASSPWENSPLHF. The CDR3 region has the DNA TGTGCCAGCAGCCCTTGGGAGAATTCACCCCTCCACTTT.

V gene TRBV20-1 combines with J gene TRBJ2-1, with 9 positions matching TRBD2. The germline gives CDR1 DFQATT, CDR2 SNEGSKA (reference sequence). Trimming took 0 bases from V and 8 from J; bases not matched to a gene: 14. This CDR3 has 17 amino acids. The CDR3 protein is CSARDSAPSGRKDEQFF. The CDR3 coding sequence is TGCAGTGCTAGAGATTCGGCCCCAAGCGGGAGGAAGGATGAGCAGTTCTTC.

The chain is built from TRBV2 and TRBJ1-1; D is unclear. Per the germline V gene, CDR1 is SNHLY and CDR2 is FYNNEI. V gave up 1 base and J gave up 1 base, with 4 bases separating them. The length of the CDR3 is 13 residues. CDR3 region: CASSEGENTEAFF. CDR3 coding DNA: TGTGCCAGCAGTGAAGGGGAGAACACTGAAGCTTTCTTT.

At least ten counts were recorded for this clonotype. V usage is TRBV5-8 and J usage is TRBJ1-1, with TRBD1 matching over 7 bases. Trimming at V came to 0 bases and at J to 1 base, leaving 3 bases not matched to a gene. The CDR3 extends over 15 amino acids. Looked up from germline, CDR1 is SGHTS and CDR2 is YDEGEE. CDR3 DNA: TGTGCCAGCAGCTTGGGACAGGGAGGGAACACTGAAGCTTTCTTT. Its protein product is CASSLGQGGNTEAFF.

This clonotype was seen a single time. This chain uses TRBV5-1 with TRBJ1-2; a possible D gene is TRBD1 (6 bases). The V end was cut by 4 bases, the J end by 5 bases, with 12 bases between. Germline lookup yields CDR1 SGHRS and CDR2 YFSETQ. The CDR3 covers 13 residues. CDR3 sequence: CASSRDTEYGYTF. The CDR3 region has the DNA TGCGCCAGCAGCAGGGACACCGAATATGGCTACACCTTC.